One and the same sample provided the 29 T cell receptor beta chains below, sequenced in a study of CD8 T cells in ankylosing spondylitis. Each CDR3 protein gets one entry after TCRdb re-called the 5' RACE reads with MiXCR. In the table there are over 25,000 distinct CDR3 sequences, approximately 7.9% of which are singletons. Sequenced: blood. These receptors were collected from a male donor with ankylosing spondylitis or in good health (not recorded which).

This clonotype was seen a few times. The chain combines TRBV29-1 with TRBJ2-5; 7 bases are a match to TRBD2. The V gene end was trimmed by 4 bases and the J gene end by 0 bases; junction bases not matched to a gene: 5. CDR1 SQVTM and CDR2 ANQGSEA come from the germline V gene. The CDR3 totals 14 residues. CDR3 residues: CSVAGGRNQETQYF. CDR3 bases: TGCAGCGTTGCGGGAGGCCGAAACCAAGAGACCCAGTACTTC.

Many counts were recorded for this clonotype. The chain carries TRBV6-6 and TRBJ2-2, with D uncertain. The V gene lost 0 bases and the J gene lost 4 bases, with 3 bases spanning the gap. Looked up from germline, CDR1 is MNHNY and CDR2 is SVGAGI (reference sequence). This CDR3 contains 13 residues. Here the CDR3 DNA reads TGTGCCAGCAGTTACTCCAGCACCGGGGAGCTGTTTTTT. Translating gives CASSYSSTGELFF.

This clonotype was observed a handful of times. The chain has TRBV29-1 and TRBJ1-1; 9 nucleotides match TRBD1. Looked up from germline, CDR1 is SQVTM and CDR2 is ANQGSEA. With V trimmed by 5 bases and J by 1 base, 11 bases remained unmatched. There are 16 residues in the CDR3. The CDR3, as DNA: TGCAGCGTTACGGGACAGGGAGGCGGGGGGAACACTGAAGCTTTCTTT. This sequence encodes CSVTGQGGGGNTEAFF.

This clonotype was observed a few times. The chain is built from TRBV7-2 and TRBJ2-7; perhaps TRBD2 as D (5 bases). V dropped 4 bases and J dropped 1 base, with 8 bases sitting between them. This CDR3 is built from 13 residues. Germline CDR1 reads SGHTA; CDR2 reads FQGNSA. CDR3 sequence (DNA): TGTGCCAGCAGCTCCAGAGGGTCCTACGAGCAGTACTTC. This encodes CASSSRGSYEQYF.

The chain combines TRBV5-1 with TRBJ1-2; TRBD1 matches at 8 bases. Losses at the gene ends were 4 bases for V and 9 bases for J; bases not matched to a gene: 5. The germline CDR1 and CDR2 sequences are SGHRS and YFSETQ. The CDR3 is 12 amino acids. The CDR3 loop reads CASSPGQGSYTF. The CDR3 region has the DNA TGCGCCAGCAGCCCAGGACAGGGTAGCTACACCTTC.

There are many counts of this clonotype. The chain uses TRBV28 and TRBJ2-1; 13 bases agree with TRBD2. V was pared by 2 bases and J by 6 bases, with 4 bases of the junction left unmatched. The CDR3 sequence is 16 residues long. Per germline, CDR1 MDHEN and CDR2 SYDVKM. The CDR3 DNA reads TGTGCCAGCAGTTTAAGCACTAGCGGGAGGGCCAATGAGCAGTTCTTC. Protein: CASSLSTSGRANEQFF.

The rearrangement uses TRBV29-1 and TRBJ2-1, with D perhaps TRBD1 or TRBD2 (6 bases each). Germline assignment: CDR1 SQVTM and CDR2 ANQGSEA. This CDR3 is 16 amino acids long. V was cut by 0 bases and J by 0 bases, with 12 bases left in between. The CDR3 region is CSVEDRRGSSYNEQFF. In DNA form, the CDR3 reads TGCAGCGTTGAAGATCGGAGGGGGAGCTCCTACAATGAGCAGTTCTTC.

Ten or more counts support this clonotype. The chain couples TRBV7-2 to TRBJ2-2, with D unresolved. V lost 5 bases and J 8 bases, leaving 15 bases between the germline ends. This CDR3 has 14 amino acids. Germline lookup yields CDR1 SGHTA and CDR2 FQGNSA. DNA for the CDR3: TGTGCCAGCAGCCCAACCAGCAGAGCTGGGGAGCTGTTTTTT. Translation: CASSPTSRAGELFF. The full variable domain, its missing parts supplied by reference TRBV7-2 and TRBJ2-2, is GAGVSQSPSNKVTEKGKDVELRCDPISGHTALYWYRQSLGQGLEFLIYFQGNSAPDKSGLPSDRFSAERTGGSVSTLTIQRTQQEDSAVYLCASSPTSRAGELFFGEGSRLTVL.

This clonotype was counted only a few times. The CDR3 DNA is TGTGCCAGCAGCCCAGGACAGGGGGCGTATGGCTACACCTTC. Translation gives CASSPGQGAYGYTF. The V and J genes are TRBV7-2 and TRBJ1-2; 11 bases map to TRBD1. Unmatched junction bases numbered 4, after V lost 5 bases and J lost 5 bases. Germline V gene data show CDR1 as SGHTA and CDR2 as FQGNSA. This CDR3 has 14 amino acids.

Ten or more counts support this clonotype. The chain joins TRBV20-1 to TRBJ2-1; D is undetermined. The CDR3 extends over 11 amino acids. CDR1 is DFQATT, CDR2 SNEGSKA, per germline (reference sequence). V was pared by 1 base and J by 5 bases, with 3 bases between. DNA of the CDR3: TGCAGTGCTAGAGGAGACAATGAGCAGTTCTTC. Its protein is CSARGDNEQFF.

The V and J genes are TRBV27 and TRBJ2-2; D assignment may be TRBD1 or TRBD2 (5 bases each). Germline CDR1 MNHEY, CDR2 SMNVEV (reference sequence). V lost 3 bases and J 10 bases, leaving 15 bases between the germline ends. The length of the CDR3 is 14 residues. The CDR3 nucleotides are TGTGCCAGCAGTTTTGGGACCCCACGAGAGGAGCTGTTTTTT. Amino acid sequence: CASSFGTPREELFF.

Many counts were recorded for this clonotype. V and J are TRBV6-5 and TRBJ2-7; 7 nucleotides line up with TRBD1. V lost 3 bases, J lost 3 bases, and 2 bases stayed unmatched. CDR3 length equals 13 residues. CDR1 and CDR2 from the germline V gene are MNHEY and SVGAGI. CDR3 DNA: TGTGCCAGCAGTTATGGGGACAGCTACGAGCAGTACTTC. Protein sequence: CASSYGDSYEQYF.

This clonotype was seen a handful of times. Its ends do not fully match the called genes, so a read error is possible. The genes are TRBV19 and TRBJ2-1; 8 nucleotides line up with TRBD2. Germline CDR1 and CDR2: LNHDA and SQIVND (reference sequence). This CDR3 is built from 15 residues. The CDR3 spells CASRIAGSSYNEQFF. Here the CDR3 DNA reads TGTGCCAGTAGGATAGCGGGAAGCTCCTACAATGAGCAGTTCTTC.

There are a few counts of this clonotype. CDR3 amino acids: CASSLTGGPNTEAFF. For the CDR3, the DNA is TGCGCCAGCAGCTTGACAGGGGGACCGAACACTGAAGCTTTCTTT. This chain links TRBV5-1 with TRBJ1-1; 8 bases match TRBD1. This CDR3 has 15 amino acids. J gave up 1 base and V 1 base, and 3 bases lay outside the gene matches. Germline loops: CDR1 SGHRS, CDR2 YFSETQ.

The V and J genes are TRBV29-1 and TRBJ2-1, with a tentative D call TRBD1 (6 bases). Germline V lookup: CDR1 SQVTM, CDR2 ANQGSEA. The CDR3 totals 12 residues. Trimming removed 7 bases at V and 3 bases at J, with 10 bases between. The CDR3 region is CSGRTDYNEQFF. The CDR3 DNA reads as TGCAGCGGTAGGACAGACTACAATGAGCAGTTCTTC.

This clonotype is categorized as medium-sized. The chain uses TRBV6-6 and TRBJ2-7; 8 bases are shared with TRBD1. J was trimmed by 2 bases and V by 6 bases; bases with no gene match: 9. The CDR3 contains 15 residues. Per germline, CDR1 MNHNY and CDR2 SVGAGI (reference sequence). This CDR3 is CASRDAGGMPYEQYF. Written as DNA, the CDR3 is TGTGCCAGCAGGGACGCAGGGGGCATGCCCTACGAGCAGTACTTC.

This clonotype was recorded many times. V is TRBV25-1 and J is TRBJ2-4; D remains ambiguous. CDR1 and CDR2 from the germline V gene are MGHDK and SYGVNS. The CDR3 runs to 15 residues. Trimming removed 1 base from V and 4 bases from J, with 11 bases in between. In DNA form, the CDR3 reads TGTGCCAGCAGTGAATTCAGGAGTGATAAAAACATTCAGTACTTC. It specifies CASSEFRSDKNIQYF.

The chain combines TRBV6-6 with TRBJ2-3, with 8 bases identical to TRBD1. The germline V gene encodes CDR1 MNHNY and CDR2 SVGAGI (reference sequence). Trimming at V came to 6 bases and at J to 1 base, leaving 9 bases not matched to a gene. CDR3 size: 16 residues. CDR3 amino acids: CASRSTRGLGTDTQYF. The CDR3 bases are TGTGCCAGCAGGTCAACCAGGGGGCTTGGCACAGATACGCAGTATTTT.

This clonotype was found many times. The chain uses TRBV12-3 or TRBV12-4 and TRBJ2-5; D remains unclear. The CDR3 extends over 13 amino acids. The V end lost 6 bases, the J end lost 0 bases, and 8 bases lay between the germline ends. CDR3 DNA sequence: TGTGCCAGCAGGCGGCTGGACCAAGAGACCCAGTACTTC. This sequence encodes CASRRLDQETQYF.

The J gene is TRBJ2-5, the V gene TRBV5-1; D is uncertain. Looked up from germline, CDR1 is SGHRS and CDR2 is YFSETQ. The V gene lost 1 base and the J gene lost 3 bases, with 4 bases spanning the gap. The CDR3 totals 12 residues. The CDR3 sequence is CASSLSEETQYF. CDR3 nucleotides: TGCGCCAGCAGCTTGAGTGAAGAGACCCAGTACTTC. Variable domain in full (rest from reference TRBV5-1 and TRBJ2-5): KAGVTQTPRYLIKTRGQQVTLSCSPISGHRSVSWYQQTPGQGLQFLFEYFSETQRNKGNFPGRFSGRQFSNSRSEMNVSTLELGDSALYLCASSLSEETQYFGPGTRLLVL.

This clonotype was counted ten times or more. V usage is TRBV5-1 and J usage is TRBJ2-2; 8 bases agree with TRBD2. The CDR3 sequence is 16 residues long. The V and J ends lost 0 bases and 5 bases, in that order; junction bases with no gene match: 6. Per the germline V gene, CDR1 is SGHRS and CDR2 is YFSETQ. In DNA form, the CDR3 reads TGCGCCAGCAGCTTGGTAGTAGCGGGGCGAACCGGGGAGCTGTTTTTT. Translating it yields CASSLVVAGRTGELFF.

In this sample, this clonotype turned up a few times. This chain's CDR3 is CASSSGRYEQYV. CDR3 in DNA: TGTGCCAGCAGTTCTGGGAGGTACGAGCAGTACGTC. This rearrangement joins TRBV6-2 or TRBV6-3 to TRBJ2-7; perhaps TRBD2 as D (6 bases). Germline V lookup: CDR1 MNHEY, CDR2 SVGEGT. V gave up 4 bases and J gave up 4 bases, with 8 bases separating them. CDR3 length: 12 amino acids.

The CDR3 sequence is CASSFDTGDYYEQYF. The CDR3 bases are TGCGCCAGCAGCTTCGACACAGGGGATTACTACGAGCAGTACTTC. The chain has TRBV5-1 and TRBJ2-7, with 7 bases identical to TRBD1. J was trimmed by 3 bases and V by 2 bases; bases with no gene match: 8. The V gene's germline CDR1 is SGHRS and CDR2 YFSETQ. The CDR3 runs 15 residues.

This clonotype was recorded many times. The junction departs from germline at one end; a sequencing error may be responsible. The chain couples TRBV20-1 to TRBJ1-1; D might be TRBD1 (5 bases). CDR1 and CDR2 (germline): DFQATT, SNEGSKA (reference sequence). The CDR3 consists of 8 residues. This chain's CDR3 is CSAFLGTF. CDR3 in DNA: TGCAGTGCCTTCCTCGGGACCTTT.

This clonotype appeared a few times. The chain employs TRBV29-1 and TRBJ2-1, with 7 bases fitting TRBD1. J lost 8 bases, V lost 6 bases, and 13 bases had no gene match. Germline CDR1 is SQVTM and CDR2 is ANQGSEA. The length of the CDR3 is 14 residues. The CDR3 loop is CSVERGKGGDEQFF. The CDR3 bases are TGCAGCGTGGAAAGAGGGAAAGGGGGCGATGAGCAGTTCTTC.

This clonotype was seen repeatedly, ten times or more. CDR3 sequence: CATSRDAGYTGELFF. The CDR3 DNA is TGTGCCACCAGCAGAGATGCTGGATACACCGGGGAGCTGTTTTTT. The rearrangement uses TRBV15 and TRBJ2-2, with no clear D. From germline, CDR1 is LNHNV and CDR2 YYDKDF (reference sequence). Trimming cost V 0 bases and J 3 bases, with 8 bases left between them. CDR3 length: 15 residues.

The chain employs TRBV28 and TRBJ2-5; unclear D gene. V lost 3 bases and J 0 bases, leaving 2 bases between the germline ends. Germline CDR1 MDHEN, CDR2 SYDVKM. CDR3 length: 12 residues. Written as DNA, the CDR3 is TGTGCCAGCAGTTTTTACCAAGAGACCCAGTACTTC. Translating it yields CASSFYQETQYF. The full variable domain, completed using reference TRBV28 and TRBJ2-5, is DVKVTQSSRYLVKRTGEKVFLECVQDMDHENMFWYRQDPGLGLRLIYFSYDVKMKEKGDIPEGYSVSREKKERFSLILESASTNQTSMYLCASSFYQETQYFGPGTRLLVL.

This clonotype was counted between two and nine times. The chain links TRBV2 to TRBJ2-7, with D possibly TRBD1 on 6 matching bases. Looked up from germline, CDR1 is SNHLY and CDR2 is FYNNEI. V lost 2 bases, J lost 2 bases, and 13 bases lay in between. The CDR3 consists of 15 residues. The CDR3 reads CASSELFQGTYEQYF. CDR3 nucleotide sequence: TGTGCCAGCAGTGAATTGTTTCAGGGGACCTACGAGCAGTACTTC.

About this clonotype itself: A much bigger clone sits one base away, suggesting this may be a read error. The chain combines TRBV5-1 with TRBJ2-3; 10 nucleotides line up with TRBD2. Germline V lookup: CDR1 SGHRS, CDR2 YFSETQ. This CDR3 has 16 residues. The CDR3 loop reads CVSSLASGSLADTQYF. CDR3 DNA sequence: TGCGTCAGCAGCTTGGCTAGCGGGAGTTTGGCAGATACGCAGTATTTT.